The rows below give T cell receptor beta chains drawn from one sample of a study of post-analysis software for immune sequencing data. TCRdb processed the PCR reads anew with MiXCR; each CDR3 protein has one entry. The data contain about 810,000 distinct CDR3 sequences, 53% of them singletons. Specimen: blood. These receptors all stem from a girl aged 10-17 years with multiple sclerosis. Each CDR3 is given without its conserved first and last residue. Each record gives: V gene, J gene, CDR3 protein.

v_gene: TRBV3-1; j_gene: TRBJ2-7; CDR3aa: ASSQASGDEQY
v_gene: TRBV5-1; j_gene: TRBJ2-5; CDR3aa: ASSLEWDTQETQY
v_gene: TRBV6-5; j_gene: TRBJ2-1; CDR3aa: ASSYSPHWGEQF
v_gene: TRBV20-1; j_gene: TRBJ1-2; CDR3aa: SARETGVGNYGYT
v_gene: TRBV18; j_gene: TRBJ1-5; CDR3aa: ASSPWQGQRGHQPQH
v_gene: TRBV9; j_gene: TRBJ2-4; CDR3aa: ASSPRHMDIQY
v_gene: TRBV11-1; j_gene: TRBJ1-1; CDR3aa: ASSLGWATPGGNTEAF
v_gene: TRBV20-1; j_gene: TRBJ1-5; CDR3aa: SARDIGVSNQPQH
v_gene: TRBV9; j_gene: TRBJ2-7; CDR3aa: ASSKDRVRGEQY
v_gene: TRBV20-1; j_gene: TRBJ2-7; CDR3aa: SARVPRAGGYEQY
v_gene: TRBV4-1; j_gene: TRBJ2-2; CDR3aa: ASSQERGTGELF
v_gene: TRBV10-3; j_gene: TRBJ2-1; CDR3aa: AIRSGTRRSNEQF
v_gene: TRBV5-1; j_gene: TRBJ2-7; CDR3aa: ASSQMDRTPYEQY
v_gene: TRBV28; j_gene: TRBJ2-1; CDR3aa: ASSLLAGINNEQF
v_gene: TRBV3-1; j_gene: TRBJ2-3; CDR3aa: ASSQVALAGGSTDTQY
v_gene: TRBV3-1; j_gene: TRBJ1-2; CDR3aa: ASSQDFAGNYGYT
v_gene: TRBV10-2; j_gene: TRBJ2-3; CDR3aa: ASSARDPRADTQY
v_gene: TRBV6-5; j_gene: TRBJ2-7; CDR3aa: ASTERTRRPYEQY
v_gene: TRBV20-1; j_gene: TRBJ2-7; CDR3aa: SASTKAESSSYEQY
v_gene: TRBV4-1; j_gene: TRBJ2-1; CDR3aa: ASSQGGGRGSSYNEQF
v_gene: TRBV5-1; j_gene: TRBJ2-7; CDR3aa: ANSLVSVDYPYEQY
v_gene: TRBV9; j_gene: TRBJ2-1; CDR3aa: ASSVGQGEYNEQF
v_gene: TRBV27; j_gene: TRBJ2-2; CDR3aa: ASRAQGRSGELF
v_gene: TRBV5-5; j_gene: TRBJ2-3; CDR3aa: ASTRVFTDTQY
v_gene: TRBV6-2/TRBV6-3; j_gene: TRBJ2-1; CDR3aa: ASSYISPSGRGFIEQF
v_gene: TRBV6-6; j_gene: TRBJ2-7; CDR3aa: ASSYHTSGGFSYEQY
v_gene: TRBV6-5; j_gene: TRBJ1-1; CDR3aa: ASSYYSNTEAF
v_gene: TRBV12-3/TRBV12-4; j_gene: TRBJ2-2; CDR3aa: ASTVTGVNTGELF
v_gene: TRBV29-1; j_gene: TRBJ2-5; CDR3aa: SVEAQMRETQY
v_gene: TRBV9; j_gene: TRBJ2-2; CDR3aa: ASSVRDRGGLAGELF
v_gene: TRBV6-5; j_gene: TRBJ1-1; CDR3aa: ASKSGGRENTEAF
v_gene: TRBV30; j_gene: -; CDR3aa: AWSTVYEQY
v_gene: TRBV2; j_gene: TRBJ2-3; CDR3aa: ASSVTSGRAQTDTQY
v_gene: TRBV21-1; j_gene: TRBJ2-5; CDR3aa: ASSQQHLRSYRAVETQY
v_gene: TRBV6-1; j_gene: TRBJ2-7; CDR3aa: ASSIRFGRAYEQY
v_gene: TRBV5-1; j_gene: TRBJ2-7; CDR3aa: ASSPDGRGPYEQY
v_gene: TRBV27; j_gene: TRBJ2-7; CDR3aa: ATGTGSYEQY
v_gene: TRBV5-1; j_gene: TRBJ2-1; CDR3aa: ASSGGTSGRTF
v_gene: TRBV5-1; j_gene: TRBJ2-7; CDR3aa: ASSLAAGQYEQY
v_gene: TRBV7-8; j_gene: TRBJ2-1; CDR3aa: ASSFRGTLGQF
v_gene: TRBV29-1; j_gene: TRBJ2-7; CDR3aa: SVRDASSYEQD
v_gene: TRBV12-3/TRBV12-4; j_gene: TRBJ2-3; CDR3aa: ASSLRQGADAQY
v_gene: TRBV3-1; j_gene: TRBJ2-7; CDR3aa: ASSQDPGSSYEQY
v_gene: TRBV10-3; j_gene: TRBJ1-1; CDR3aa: AIKGRVDGTEAF
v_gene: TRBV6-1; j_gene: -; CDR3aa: ASSDLGLHYEQY
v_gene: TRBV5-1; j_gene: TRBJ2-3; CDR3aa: ASSGGLAASPTDTQY
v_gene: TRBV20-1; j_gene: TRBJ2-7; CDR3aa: SARGSPARAPYEQY